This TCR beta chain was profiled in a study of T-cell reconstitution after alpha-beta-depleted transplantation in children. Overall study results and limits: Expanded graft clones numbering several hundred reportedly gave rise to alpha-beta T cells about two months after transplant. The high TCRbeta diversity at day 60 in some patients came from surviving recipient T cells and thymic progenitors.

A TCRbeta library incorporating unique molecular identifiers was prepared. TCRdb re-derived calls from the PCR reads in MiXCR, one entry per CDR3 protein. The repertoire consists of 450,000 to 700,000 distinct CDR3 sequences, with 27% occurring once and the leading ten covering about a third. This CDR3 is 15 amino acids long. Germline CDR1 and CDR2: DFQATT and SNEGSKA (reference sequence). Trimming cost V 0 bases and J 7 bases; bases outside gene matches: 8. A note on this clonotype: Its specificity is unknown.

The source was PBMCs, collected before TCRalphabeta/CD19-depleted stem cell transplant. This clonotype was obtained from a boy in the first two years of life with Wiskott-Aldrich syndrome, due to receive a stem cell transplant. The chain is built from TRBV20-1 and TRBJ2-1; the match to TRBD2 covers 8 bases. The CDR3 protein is CSARDAASGRNEQFF. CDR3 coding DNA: TGCAGTGCTAGAGATGCGGCTAGCGGGCGAAATGAGCAGTTCTTC.